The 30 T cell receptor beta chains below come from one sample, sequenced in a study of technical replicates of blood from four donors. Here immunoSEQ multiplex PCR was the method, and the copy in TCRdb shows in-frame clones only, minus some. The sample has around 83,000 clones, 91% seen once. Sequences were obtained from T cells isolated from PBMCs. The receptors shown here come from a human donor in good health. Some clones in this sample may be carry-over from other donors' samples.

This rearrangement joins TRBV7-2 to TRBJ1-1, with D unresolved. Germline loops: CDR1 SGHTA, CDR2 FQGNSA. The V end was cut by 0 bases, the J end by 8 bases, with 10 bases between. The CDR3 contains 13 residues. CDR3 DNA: TGTGCCAGCAGCTTAGCCGGCGGCGGAGAAGCTTTCTTT. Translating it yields CASSLAGGGEAFF. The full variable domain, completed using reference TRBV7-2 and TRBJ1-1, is GAGVSQSPSNKVTEKGKDVELRCDPISGHTALYWYRQSLGQGLEFLIYFQGNSAPDKSGLPSDRFSAERTGGSVSTLTIQRTQQEDSAVYLCASSLAGGGEAFFGQGTRLTVV.

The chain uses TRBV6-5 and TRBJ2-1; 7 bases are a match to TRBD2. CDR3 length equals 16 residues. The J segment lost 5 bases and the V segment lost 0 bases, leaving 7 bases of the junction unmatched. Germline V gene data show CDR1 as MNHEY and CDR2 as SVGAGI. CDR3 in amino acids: CASSYSRGSGNNEQFF. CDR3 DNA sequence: TGTGCCAGCAGTTACTCTCGAGGGAGCGGGAACAATGAGCAGTTCTTC.

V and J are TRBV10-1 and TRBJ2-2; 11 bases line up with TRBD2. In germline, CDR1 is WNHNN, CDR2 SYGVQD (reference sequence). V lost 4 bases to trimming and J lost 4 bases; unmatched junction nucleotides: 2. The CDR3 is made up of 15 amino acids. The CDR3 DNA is TGCGCCAGCAGTGCTAGCGGGAGGACCACCGGGGAGCTGTTTTTT. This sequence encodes CASSASGRTTGELFF.

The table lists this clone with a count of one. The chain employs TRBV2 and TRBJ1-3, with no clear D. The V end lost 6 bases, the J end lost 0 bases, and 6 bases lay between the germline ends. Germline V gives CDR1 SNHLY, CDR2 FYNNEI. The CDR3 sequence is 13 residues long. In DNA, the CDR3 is TGTGCCAGCAGGCGGATCTCTGGAAACACCATATATTTT. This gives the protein CASRRISGNTIYF.

In nucleotides, the CDR3 is TGTGCCAGCAGCACAGTACCCCAGCAAGAGACCCAGTACTTC. Residues: CASSTVPQQETQYF. This chain uses TRBV7-3 with TRBJ2-5, with D unclear. The germline V gene has CDR1 SGHTA and CDR2 FQGTGA. This CDR3 contains 14 residues. Trimming left V 5 bases short and J 2 bases short, with 12 bases between. Filled out from reference TRBV7-3 and TRBJ2-5, the complete variable domain reads GAGVSQTPSNKVTEKGKYVELRCDPISGHTALYWYRQSLGQGPEFLIYFQGTGAADDSGLPNDRFFAVRPEGSVSTLKIQRTERGDSAVYLCASSTVPQQETQYFGPGTRLLVL.

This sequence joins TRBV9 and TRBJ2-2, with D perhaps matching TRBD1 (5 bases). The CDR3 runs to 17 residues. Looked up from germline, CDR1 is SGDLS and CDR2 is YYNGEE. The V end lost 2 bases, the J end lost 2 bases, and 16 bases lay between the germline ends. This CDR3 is CASSVSAIRENTGELFF. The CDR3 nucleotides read TGTGCCAGCAGCGTTTCGGCTATCAGGGAAAACACCGGGGAGCTGTTTTTT.

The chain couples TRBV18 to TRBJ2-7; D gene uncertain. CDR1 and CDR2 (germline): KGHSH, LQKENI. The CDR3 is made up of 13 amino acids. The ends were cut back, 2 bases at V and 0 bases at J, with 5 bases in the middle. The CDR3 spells CASSPGSSYEQYF. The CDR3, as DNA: TGTGCCAGCTCACCAGGCAGCTCCTACGAGCAGTACTTC.

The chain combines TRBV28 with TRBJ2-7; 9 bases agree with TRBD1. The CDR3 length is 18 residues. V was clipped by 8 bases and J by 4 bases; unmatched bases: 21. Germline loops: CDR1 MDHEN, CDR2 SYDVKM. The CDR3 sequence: CASRTLLNRDRAAYEQYF. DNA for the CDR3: TGTGCCAGCCGAACCTTATTAAACCGGGACAGGGCAGCGTACGAGCAGTACTTC.

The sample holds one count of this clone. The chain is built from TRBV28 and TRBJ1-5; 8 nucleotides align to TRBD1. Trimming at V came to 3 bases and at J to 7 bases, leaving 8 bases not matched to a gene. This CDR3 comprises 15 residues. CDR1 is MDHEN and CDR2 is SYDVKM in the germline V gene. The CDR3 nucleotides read TGTGCCAGCAGTTTTGCAGGGGGCTCTATGCAGCCCCAGCATTTT. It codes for CASSFAGGSMQPQHF.

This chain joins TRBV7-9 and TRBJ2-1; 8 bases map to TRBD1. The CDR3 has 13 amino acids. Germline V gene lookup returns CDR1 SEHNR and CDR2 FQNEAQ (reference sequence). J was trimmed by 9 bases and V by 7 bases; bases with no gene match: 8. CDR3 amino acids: CASTGQGLGEQFF. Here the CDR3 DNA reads TGTGCCAGCACCGGACAGGGTTTGGGTGAGCAGTTCTTC.

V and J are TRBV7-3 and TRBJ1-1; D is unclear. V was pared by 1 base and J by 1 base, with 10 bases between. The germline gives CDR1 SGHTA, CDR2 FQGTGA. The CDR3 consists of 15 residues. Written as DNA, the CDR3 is TGTGCCAGCAGCTTAAATCCCGAGAGGAACACTGAAGCTTTCTTT. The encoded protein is CASSLNPERNTEAFF.

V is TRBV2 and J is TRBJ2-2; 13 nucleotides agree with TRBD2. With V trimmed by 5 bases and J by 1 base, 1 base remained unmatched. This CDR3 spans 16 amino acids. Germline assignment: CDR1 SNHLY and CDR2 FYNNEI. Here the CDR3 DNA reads TGTGCCAGCAGTTGGACTAGCGGGAGGAACACCGGGGAGCTGTTTTTT. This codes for CASSWTSGRNTGELFF.

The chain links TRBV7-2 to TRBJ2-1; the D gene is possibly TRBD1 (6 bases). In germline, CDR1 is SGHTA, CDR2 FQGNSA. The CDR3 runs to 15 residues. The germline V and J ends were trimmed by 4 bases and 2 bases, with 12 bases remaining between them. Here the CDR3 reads CASSSNRVAYNEQFF. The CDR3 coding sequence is TGTGCCAGCAGCTCAAACAGGGTCGCCTACAATGAGCAGTTCTTC.

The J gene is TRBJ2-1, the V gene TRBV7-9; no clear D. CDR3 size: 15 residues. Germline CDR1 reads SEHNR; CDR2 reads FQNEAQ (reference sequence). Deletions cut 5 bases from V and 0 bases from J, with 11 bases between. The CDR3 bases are TGTGCCAGCAGCCCCGAGCTACCCTCCTACAATGAGCAGTTCTTC. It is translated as CASSPELPSYNEQFF.

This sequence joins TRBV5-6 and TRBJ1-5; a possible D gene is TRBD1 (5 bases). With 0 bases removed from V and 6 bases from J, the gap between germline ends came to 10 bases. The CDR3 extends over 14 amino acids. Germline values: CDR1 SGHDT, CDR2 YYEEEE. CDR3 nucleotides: TGTGCCAGCAGCTTGGCTGGGGCCGGTCAGCCCCAGCATTTT. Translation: CASSLAGAGQPQHF.

The CDR3 nucleotides are TGTGCCAGCAGCTTAGATCTAGCGGGAGGTCAAGAGACCCAGTACTTC. Translating it yields CASSLDLAGGQETQYF. The chain combines TRBV11-3 with TRBJ2-5; TRBD2 agrees at 11 bases. V was pared by 0 bases and J by 2 bases, with 2 bases of the junction left unmatched. This CDR3 is 16 amino acids long. Germline CDR1 is SGHNT and CDR2 is YENEEA. The variable domain in full, completed from reference TRBV11-3 and TRBJ2-5, reads EAGVVQSPRYKIIEKKQPVAFWCNPISGHNTLYWYLQNLGQGPELLIRYENEEAVDDSQLPKDRFSAERLKGVDSTLKIQPAELGDSAVYLCASSLDLAGGQETQYFGPGTRLLVL.

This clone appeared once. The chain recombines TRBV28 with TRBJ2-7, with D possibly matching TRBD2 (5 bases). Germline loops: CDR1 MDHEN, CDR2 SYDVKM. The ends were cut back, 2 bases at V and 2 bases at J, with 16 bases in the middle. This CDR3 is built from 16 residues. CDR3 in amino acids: CASSLEWSGGAYEQYF. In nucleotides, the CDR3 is TGTGCCAGCAGTTTAGAGTGGAGCGGTGGGGCCTACGAGCAGTACTTC.

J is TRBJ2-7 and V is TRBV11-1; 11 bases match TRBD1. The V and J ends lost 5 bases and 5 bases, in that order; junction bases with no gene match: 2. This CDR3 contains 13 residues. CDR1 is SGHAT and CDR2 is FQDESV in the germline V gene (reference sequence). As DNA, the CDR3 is TGTGCCAGCAGCCCGGGACAGGGGGACGAGCAGTACTTC. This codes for CASSPGQGDEQYF.

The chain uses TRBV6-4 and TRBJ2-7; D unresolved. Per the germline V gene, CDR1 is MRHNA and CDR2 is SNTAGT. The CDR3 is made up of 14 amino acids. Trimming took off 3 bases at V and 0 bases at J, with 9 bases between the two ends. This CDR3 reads CASSDSPGSYEQYF. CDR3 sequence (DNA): TGTGCCAGCAGTGATTCCCCCGGCTCCTACGAGCAGTACTTC.

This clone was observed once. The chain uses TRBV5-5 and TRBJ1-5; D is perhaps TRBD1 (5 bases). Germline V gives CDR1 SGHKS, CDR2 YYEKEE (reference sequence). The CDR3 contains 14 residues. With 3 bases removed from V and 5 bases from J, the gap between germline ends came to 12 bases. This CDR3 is CASSWGRVDQPQHF. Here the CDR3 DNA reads TGTGCCAGCAGCTGGGGCAGGGTGGATCAGCCCCAGCATTTT.

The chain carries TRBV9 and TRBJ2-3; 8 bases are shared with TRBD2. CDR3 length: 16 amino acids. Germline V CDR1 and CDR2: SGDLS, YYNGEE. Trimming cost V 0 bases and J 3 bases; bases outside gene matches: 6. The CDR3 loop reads CASSVARGLETDTQYF. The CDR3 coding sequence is TGTGCCAGCAGCGTAGCTAGGGGACTAGAAACAGATACGCAGTATTTT.

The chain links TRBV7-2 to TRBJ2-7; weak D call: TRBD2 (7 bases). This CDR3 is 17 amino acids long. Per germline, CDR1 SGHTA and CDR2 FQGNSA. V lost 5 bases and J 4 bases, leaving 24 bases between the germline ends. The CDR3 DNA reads TGTGCCAGCAGCGTCGGGGGGCCGGGACTTCTCGGGTACGAGCAGTACTTC. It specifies CASSVGGPGLLGYEQYF. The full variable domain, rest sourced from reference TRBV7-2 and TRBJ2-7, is GAGVSQSPSNKVTEKGKDVELRCDPISGHTALYWYRQSLGQGLEFLIYFQGNSAPDKSGLPSDRFSAERTGGSVSTLTIQRTQQEDSAVYLCASSVGGPGLLGYEQYFGPGTRLTVT.

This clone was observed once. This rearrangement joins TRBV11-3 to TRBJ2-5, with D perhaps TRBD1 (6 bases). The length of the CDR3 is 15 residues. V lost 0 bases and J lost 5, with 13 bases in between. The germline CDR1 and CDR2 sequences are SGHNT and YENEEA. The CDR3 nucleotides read TGTGCCAGCAGCTTAGACTCAGGGGTTGGGGAGACCCAGTACTTC. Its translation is CASSLDSGVGETQYF.

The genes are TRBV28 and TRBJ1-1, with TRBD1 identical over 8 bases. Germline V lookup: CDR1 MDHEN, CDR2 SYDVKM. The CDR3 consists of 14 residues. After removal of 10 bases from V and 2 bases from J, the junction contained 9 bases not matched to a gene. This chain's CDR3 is CAIKRQGFNTEAFF. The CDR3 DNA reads TGTGCCATAAAACGACAGGGGTTTAACACTGAAGCTTTCTTT.

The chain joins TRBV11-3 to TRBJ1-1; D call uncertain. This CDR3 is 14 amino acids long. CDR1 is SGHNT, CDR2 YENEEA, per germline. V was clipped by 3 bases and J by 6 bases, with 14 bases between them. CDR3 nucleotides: TGTGCCAGCAGCTTTGAGGGAGACTTCTCTGAAGCTTTCTTT. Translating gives CASSFEGDFSEAFF.

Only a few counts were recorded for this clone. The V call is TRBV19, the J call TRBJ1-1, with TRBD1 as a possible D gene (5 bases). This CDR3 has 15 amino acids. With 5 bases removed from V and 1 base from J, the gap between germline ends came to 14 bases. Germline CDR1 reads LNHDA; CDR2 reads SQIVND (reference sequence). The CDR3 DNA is TGTGCCAGTAGTGAACATAGAACAGGGAACACTGAAGCTTTCTTT. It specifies CASSEHRTGNTEAFF.

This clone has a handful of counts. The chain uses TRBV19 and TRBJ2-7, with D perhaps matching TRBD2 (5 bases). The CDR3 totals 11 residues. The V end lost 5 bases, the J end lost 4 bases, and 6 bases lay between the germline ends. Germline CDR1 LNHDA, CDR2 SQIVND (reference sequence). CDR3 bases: TGTGCCAGTAGTCCGGGGTACGAGCAGTACTTC. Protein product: CASSPGYEQYF.

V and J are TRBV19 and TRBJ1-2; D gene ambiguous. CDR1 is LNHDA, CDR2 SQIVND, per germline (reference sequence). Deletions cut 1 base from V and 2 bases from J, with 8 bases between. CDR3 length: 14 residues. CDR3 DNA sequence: TGTGCCAGTAGTATAGGCTCGGGGAACTATGGCTACACCTTC. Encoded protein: CASSIGSGNYGYTF.

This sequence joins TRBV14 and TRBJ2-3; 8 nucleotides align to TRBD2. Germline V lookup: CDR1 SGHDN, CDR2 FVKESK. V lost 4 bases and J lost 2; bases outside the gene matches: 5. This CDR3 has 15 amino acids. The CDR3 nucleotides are TGTGCCAGCAGCCGAATAGCGGGACACACAGATACGCAGTATTTT. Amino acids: CASSRIAGHTDTQYF.

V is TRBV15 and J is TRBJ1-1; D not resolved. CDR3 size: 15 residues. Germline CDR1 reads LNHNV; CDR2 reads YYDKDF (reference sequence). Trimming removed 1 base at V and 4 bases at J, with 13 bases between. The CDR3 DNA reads TGTGCCACCAGCAGAGGCGTTTCGGGGAGCACTGAAGCTTTCTTT. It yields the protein CATSRGVSGSTEAFF.